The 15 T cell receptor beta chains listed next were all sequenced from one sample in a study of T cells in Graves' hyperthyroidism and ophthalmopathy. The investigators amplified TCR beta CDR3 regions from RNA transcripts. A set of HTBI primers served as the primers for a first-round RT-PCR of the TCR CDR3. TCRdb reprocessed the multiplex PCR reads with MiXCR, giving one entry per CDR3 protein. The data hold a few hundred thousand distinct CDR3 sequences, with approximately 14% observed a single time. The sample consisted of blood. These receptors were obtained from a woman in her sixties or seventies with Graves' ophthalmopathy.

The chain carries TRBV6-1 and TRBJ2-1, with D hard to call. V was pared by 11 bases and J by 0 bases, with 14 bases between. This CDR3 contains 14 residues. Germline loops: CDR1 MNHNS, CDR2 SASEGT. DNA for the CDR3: TGTGCCTCCAAGGAGACCCACTCCTACAATGAGCAGTTCTTC. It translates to CASKETHSYNEQFF.

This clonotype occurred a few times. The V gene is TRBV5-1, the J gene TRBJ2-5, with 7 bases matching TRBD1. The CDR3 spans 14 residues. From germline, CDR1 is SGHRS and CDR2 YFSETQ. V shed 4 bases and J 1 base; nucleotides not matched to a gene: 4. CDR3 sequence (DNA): TGCGCCAGCAGCCCGACAGGGACCCAAGAGACCCAGTACTTC. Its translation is CASSPTGTQETQYF.

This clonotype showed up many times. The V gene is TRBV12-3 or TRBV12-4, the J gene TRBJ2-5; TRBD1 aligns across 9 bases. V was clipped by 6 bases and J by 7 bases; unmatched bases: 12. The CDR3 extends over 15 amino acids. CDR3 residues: CASSPTDRGLGTQYF. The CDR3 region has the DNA TGTGCCAGCAGCCCGACGGACAGGGGATTAGGGACCCAGTACTTC.

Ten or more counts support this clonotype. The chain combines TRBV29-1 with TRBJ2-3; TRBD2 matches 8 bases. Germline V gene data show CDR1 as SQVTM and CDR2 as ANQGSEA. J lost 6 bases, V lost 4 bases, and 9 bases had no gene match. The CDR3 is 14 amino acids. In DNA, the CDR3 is TGCAGCGTTGCCTTTGTAGGCGGGGGGGATACGCAGTATTTT. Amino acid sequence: CSVAFVGGGDTQYF.

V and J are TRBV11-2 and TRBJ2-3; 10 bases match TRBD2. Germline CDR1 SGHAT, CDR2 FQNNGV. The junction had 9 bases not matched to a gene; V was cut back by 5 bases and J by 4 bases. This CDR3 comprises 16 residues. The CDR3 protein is CASSPRLAGPADTQYF. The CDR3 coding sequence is TGTGCCAGCAGCCCCCGACTAGCGGGCCCCGCAGATACGCAGTATTTT. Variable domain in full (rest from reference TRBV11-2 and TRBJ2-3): EAGVAQSPRYKIIEKRQSVAFWCNPISGHATLYWYQQILGQGPKLLIQFQNNGVVDDSQLPKDRFSAERLKGVDSTLKIQPAKLEDSAVYLCASSPRLAGPADTQYFGPGTRLTVL.

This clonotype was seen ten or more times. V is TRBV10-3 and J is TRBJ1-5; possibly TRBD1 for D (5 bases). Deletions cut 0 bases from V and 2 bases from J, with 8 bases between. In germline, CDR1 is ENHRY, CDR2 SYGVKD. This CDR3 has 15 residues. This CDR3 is CAISESQGGNQPQHF. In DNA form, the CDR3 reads TGTGCCATCAGTGAGTCGCAGGGTGGCAATCAGCCCCAGCATTTT.

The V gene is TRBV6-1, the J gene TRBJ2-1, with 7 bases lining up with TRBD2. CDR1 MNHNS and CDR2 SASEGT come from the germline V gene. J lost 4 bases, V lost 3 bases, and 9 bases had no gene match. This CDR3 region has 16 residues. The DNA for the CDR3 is TGTGCCAGCAGTGACTCAGCAGCGGGGAGTTACAATGAGCAGTTCTTC. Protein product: CASSDSAAGSYNEQFF.

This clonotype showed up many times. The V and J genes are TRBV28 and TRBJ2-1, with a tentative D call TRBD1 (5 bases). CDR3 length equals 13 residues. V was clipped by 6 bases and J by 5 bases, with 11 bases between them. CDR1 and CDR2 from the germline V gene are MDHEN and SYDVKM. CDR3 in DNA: TGTGCCAGCAGCTTGACAGAGAACAATGAGCAGTTCTTC. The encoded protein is CASSLTENNEQFF.

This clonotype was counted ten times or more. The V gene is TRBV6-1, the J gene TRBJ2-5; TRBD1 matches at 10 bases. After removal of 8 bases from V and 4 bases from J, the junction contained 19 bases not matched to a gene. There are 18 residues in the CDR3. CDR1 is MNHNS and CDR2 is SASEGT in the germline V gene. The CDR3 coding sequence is TGTGCCAGCTCCCGTGGGGGGACAGGGGCTCCGGGACTAGAGACCCAGTACTTC. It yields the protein CASSRGGTGAPGLETQYF.

CDR3 in amino acids: CASSITGDNEKLFF. The CDR3 nucleotides read TGTGCCAGTAGTATCACGGGGGATAATGAAAAACTGTTTTTT. This chain links TRBV19 with TRBJ1-4; D is possibly TRBD1 (5 bases). The CDR3 length is 14 residues. Germline lookup yields CDR1 LNHDA and CDR2 SQIVND (reference sequence). V was clipped by 3 bases and J by 4 bases, with 9 bases between them.

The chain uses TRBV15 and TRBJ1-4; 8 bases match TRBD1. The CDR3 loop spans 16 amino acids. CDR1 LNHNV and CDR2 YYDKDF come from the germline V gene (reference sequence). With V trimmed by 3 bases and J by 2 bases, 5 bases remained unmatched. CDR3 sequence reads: CATSSGQGETNEKLFF. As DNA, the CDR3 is TGTGCCACCAGCAGTGGACAGGGAGAGACTAATGAAAAACTGTTTTTT.

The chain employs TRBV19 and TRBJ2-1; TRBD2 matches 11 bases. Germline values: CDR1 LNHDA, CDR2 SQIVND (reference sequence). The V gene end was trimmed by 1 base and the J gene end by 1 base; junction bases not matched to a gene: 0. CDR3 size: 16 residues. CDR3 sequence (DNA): TGTGCCAGTAGTATAGTAGCGGGAGGGTCCTACAATGAGCAGTTCTTC. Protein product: CASSIVAGGSYNEQFF.

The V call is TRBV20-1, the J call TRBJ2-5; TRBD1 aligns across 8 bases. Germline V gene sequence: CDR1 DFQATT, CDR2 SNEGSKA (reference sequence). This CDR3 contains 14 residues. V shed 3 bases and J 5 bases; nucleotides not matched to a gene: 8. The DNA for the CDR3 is TGCAGTGCTAGTCAGGGGGCTCGGCCCGAGACCCAGTACTTC. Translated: CSASQGARPETQYF.

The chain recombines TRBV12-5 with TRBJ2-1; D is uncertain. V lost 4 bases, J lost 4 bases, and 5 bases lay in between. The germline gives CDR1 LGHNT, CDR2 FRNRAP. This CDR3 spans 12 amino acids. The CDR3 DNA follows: TGTGCTAGTGGTTCCCTATACAATGAGCAGTTCTTC. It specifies CASGSLYNEQFF.

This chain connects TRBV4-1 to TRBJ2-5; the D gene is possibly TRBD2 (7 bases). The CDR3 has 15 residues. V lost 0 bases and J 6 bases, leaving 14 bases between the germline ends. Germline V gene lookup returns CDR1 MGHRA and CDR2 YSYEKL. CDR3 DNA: TGCGCCAGCAGCCAAGATCGAGGGGGGGCGAAGACCCAGTACTTC. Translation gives CASSQDRGGAKTQYF.